This T cell receptor (beta chain) is drawn from a study of Graves' ophthalmopathy and Graves' hyperthyroidism. Study-level results: A roughly 81% specificity and 87.88% sensitivity were achieved by a 13-signature model that separated ophthalmopathy from stable hyperthyroidism. Blood also contained most of the expanded thyroid clonotypes above 0.001 frequency.

This clonotype was recorded at least ten times. As yet, its antigen is unknown. Thyroid ultrasound, orbital computed tomography, TRAb, serum thyroxine and clinical symptoms formed the basis of diagnosis. RNA transcripts were the template, and TCR beta CDR3 regions were amplified from them. First-round RT-PCR with HTBI primers preceded a second-round multiplex PCR. TCRdb itself ran the multiplex PCR reads through MiXCR, one entry per CDR3 protein. The repertoire includes around 400,000 distinct CDR3 sequences, roughly 18% of them detected once, and 1.5% to 2% sits in the top ten. This sequence was found in a woman between 18 and 29 years old with Graves' ophthalmopathy. Source material: peripheral blood.

The CDR3 nucleotides are TGTGCCACCAGCCACGATAGCAATCAGCCCCAGCATTTT. Translation gives CATSHDSNQPQHF. The V gene is TRBV15, the J gene TRBJ1-5; D unclear. The germline V gene has CDR1 LNHNV and CDR2 YYDKDF (reference sequence). The CDR3 loop spans 13 amino acids. V lost 5 bases to trimming and J lost 0 bases, with 5 bases between them.